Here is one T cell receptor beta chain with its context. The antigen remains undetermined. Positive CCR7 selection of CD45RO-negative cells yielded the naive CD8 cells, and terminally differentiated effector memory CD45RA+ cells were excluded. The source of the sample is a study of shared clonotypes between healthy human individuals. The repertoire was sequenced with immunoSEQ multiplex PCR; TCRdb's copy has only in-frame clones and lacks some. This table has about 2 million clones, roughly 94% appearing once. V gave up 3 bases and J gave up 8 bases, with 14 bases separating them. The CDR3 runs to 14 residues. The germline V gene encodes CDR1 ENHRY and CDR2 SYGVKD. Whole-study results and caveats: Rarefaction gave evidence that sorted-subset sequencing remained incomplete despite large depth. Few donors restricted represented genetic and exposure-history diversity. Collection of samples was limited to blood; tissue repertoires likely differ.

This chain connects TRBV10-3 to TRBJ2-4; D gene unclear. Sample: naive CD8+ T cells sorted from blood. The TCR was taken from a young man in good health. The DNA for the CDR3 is TGTGCCATCAGTGACCCGGGCAAGGAAGACATTCAGTACTTC. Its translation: CAISDPGKEDIQYF.